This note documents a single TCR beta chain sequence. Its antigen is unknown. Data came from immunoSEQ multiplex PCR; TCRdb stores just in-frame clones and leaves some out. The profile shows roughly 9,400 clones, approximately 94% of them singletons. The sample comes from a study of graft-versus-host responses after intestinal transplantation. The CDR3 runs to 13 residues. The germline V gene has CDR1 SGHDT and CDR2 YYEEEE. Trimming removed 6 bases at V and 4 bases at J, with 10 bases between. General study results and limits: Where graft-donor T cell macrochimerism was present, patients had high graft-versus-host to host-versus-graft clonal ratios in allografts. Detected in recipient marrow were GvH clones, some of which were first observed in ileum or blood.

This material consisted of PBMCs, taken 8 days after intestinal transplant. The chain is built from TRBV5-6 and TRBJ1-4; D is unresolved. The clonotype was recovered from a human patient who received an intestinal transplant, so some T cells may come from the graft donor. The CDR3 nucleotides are TGTGCCAGCACCCTTAGGTTTAATGAAAAACTGTTTTTT. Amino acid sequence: CASTLRFNEKLFF.